Listed below are T cell receptor beta chains from one sample, sequenced in a study of blood T cell repertoires in COVID-19. Some clones are missing from TCRdb's copy, which holds only in-frame ones; the method was immunoSEQ multiplex PCR. Among 250,000 or so clones listed, about 87% were seen once. What was sequenced was PBMCs or T cells enriched from blood (not recorded which). The receptors were gathered from a woman between 35 and 50 years old with acute COVID-19. Both conserved end residues are part of each CDR3. A D gene is named only where the DNA matches it firmly. Only some rows state a clone size, as once, few, many or a class for expanded clones.

abundance,j_gene,d_gene,len,v_gene,CDR3aa,CDR3nt
once,TRBJ2-5,-,15,TRBV7-7,CASSPSAGLGETQYF,TGTGCCAGCAGCCCAAGCGCGGGGCTGGGAGAGACCCAGTACTTC
-,TRBJ2-5,TRBD1,15,TRBV5-4,CASSLGDRGRETQYF,TGTGCCAGCAGCTTGGGGGACAGGGGGCGGGAGACCCAGTACTTC
-,TRBJ1-4,TRBD1,14,TRBV7-2,CASTTGGTNEKLFF,TGTGCCAGCACCACAGGGGGCACTAATGAAAAACTGTTTTTT
-,TRBJ1-2,TRBD1,15,TRBV3-1/TRBV3-2,CASSQGDRGSYGYTF,TGTGCCAGCAGCCAGGGGGACAGGGGCAGCTATGGCTACACCTTC
-,TRBJ2-1,TRBD2,16,TRBV7-2,CASSLAGTSGSNEQFF,TGTGCCAGCAGCTTAGCTGGGACTAGCGGGAGCAATGAGCAGTTCTTC
-,TRBJ1-4,TRBD1,15,TRBV3-1/TRBV3-2,CASSHGGTGKEKLFF,TGTGCCAGCAGCCATGGGGGGACAGGGAAAGAAAAACTGTTTTTT
-,TRBJ2-7,TRBD2,14,TRBV6-2/TRBV6-3,CASSGIAGPYEQYF,TGTGCCAGCAGTGGGATAGCGGGGCCCTACGAGCAGTACTTC
once,TRBJ2-2,TRBD1,15,TRBV5-1,CASSPGTGGTGELFF,TGCGCCAGCAGCCCCGGGACAGGTGGGACCGGGGAGCTGTTTTTT
-,TRBJ2-7,-,13,TRBV18,CASSPLPSFEQYF,TGTGCCAGCTCCCCTCTCCCGTCTTTCGAGCAGTACTTC
once,TRBJ2-7,-,14,TRBV6-2/TRBV6-3,CASSYSGIAIEQYF,TGTGCCAGCAGTTACTCGGGGATAGCGATCGAGCAGTACTTC
-,TRBJ1-2,-,12,TRBV2,CASSESGYGYTF,TGTGCCAGCAGTGAATCAGGGTATGGCTACACCTTC
-,TRBJ2-3,TRBD2,18,TRBV7-9,CASSLKRGLAGGTDTQYF,TGTGCCAGCAGCTTAAAGCGGGGACTAGCGGGGGGGACAGATACGCAGTATTTT
-,TRBJ1-3,TRBD1,15,TRBV5-1,CASSSQGAGGNTIYF,TGCGCCAGCAGCTCGCAGGGGGCAGGTGGAAACACCATATATTTT
-,TRBJ1-3,-,15,TRBV7-9,CASSLWGGAGNTIYF,TGTGCCAGCAGCCTCTGGGGGGGCGCTGGAAACACCATATATTTT
-,TRBJ2-3,-,14,TRBV19,CASSMGSRSDTQYF,TGTGCCAGTAGTATGGGGAGCAGGTCTGATACGCAGTATTTT
-,TRBJ2-3,TRBD1,16,TRBV19,CASTLLGTEGTDTQYF,TGTGCCAGTACCCTCCTGGGGACAGAAGGGACAGATACGCAGTATTTT
-,TRBJ2-5,TRBD1,11,TRBV29-1,CSVLDRDPQYF,TGCAGCGTTCTTGACAGGGACCCCCAGTACTTC
-,TRBJ2-2,TRBD1,16,TRBV11-2,CASSPRQGRIAGELFF,TGTGCCAGCAGCCCTAGACAGGGGAGGATTGCCGGGGAGCTGTTTTTT
-,TRBJ1-5,TRBD1,15,TRBV24-1,CATQEGGWSNQPQHF,TGTGCCACTCAGGAAGGGGGCTGGAGCAATCAGCCCCAGCATTTT
-,TRBJ1-1,-,14,TRBV5-1,CASSRSTGWTEAFF,TGCGCCAGCAGCCGATCGACGGGGTGGACTGAAGCTTTCTTT
-,TRBJ2-2,TRBD1,16,TRBV10-2,CASSEGGLPNTGELFF,TGCGCCAGCAGTGAAGGGGGCCTGCCGAACACCGGGGAGCTGTTTTTT
-,TRBJ2-6,-,13,TRBV19,CASSHSGANVLTF,TGTGCCAGTAGTCATTCTGGGGCCAACGTCCTGACTTTC
-,TRBJ2-7,-,14,TRBV11-2,CASSLGGGPSEQYF,TGTGCCAGCAGCTTAGGGGGGGGGCCGTCCGAGCAGTACTTC
-,TRBJ1-4,-,16,TRBV19,CASSIGAGFSNEKLFF,TGTGCCAGTAGTATTGGGGCAGGTTTTTCTAATGAAAAACTGTTTTTT
-,TRBJ1-6,-,14,TRBV3-1/TRBV3-2,CASSQLMENSPLHF,TGTGCCAGCAGCCAGCTTATGGAGAATTCACCCCTCCACTTT
-,TRBJ1-5,-,14,TRBV9,CASSVTAGNQPQHF,TGTGCCAGCAGCGTAACAGCGGGCAATCAGCCCCAGCATTTT
-,TRBJ2-1,-,14,TRBV30,CAWSVGVILHEQFF,TGTGCCTGGAGTGTAGGGGTGATTTTACACGAGCAGTTCTTC
-,TRBJ1-5,-,11,TRBV12-3/TRBV12-4,CASSLSEPQHF,TGTGCCAGCAGTTTGAGTGAGCCCCAGCATTTT
-,TRBJ1-1,-,15,TRBV19,CASRRDKLMNTEAFF,TGTGCCAGTCGACGGGACAAGCTTATGAACACTGAAGCTTTCTTT
few,TRBJ1-1,-,10,TRBV2,CATQGTEAFF,TGTGCTACCCAGGGGACTGAAGCTTTCTTT
-,TRBJ2-3,TRBD2,15,TRBV9,CASSAGLAFADTQYF,TGTGCCAGCAGCGCGGGACTAGCCTTCGCAGATACGCAGTATTTT
-,TRBJ1-2,TRBD1,13,TRBV19,CASSPGQGYGYTF,TGTGCCAGTAGTCCGGGACAGGGCTATGGCTACACCTTC
once,TRBJ2-3,TRBD2,17,TRBV9,CASSVGVGREATDTQYF,TGTGCCAGCAGCGTGGGGGTGGGGCGGGAGGCCACAGATACGCAGTATTTT
-,TRBJ1-2,-,14,TRBV7-2,CASSLEQGGYGYTF,TGTGCCAGCAGCTTAGAGCAGGGCGGCTATGGCTACACCTTC
-,TRBJ1-5,-,14,TRBV6-5,CASSGSLRNQPQHF,TGTGCCAGCAGCGGGAGTCTCCGCAATCAGCCCCAGCATTTT
-,TRBJ1-6,-,15,TRBV6-5,CASSYGSSYNSPLHF,TGTGCCAGCAGTTACGGCAGCTCCTATAATTCACCCCTCCACTTT
-,TRBJ2-1,TRBD1,14,TRBV10-3,CATSVRGLDNEQFF,TGTGCCACCTCAGTGAGGGGGCTAGACAATGAGCAGTTCTTC
-,TRBJ1-2,TRBD1,16,TRBV24-1,CATSDPLGQGANGYTF,TGTGCCACCAGTGATCCCCTGGGGCAGGGGGCGAATGGCTACACCTTC
few,TRBJ1-5,-,14,TRBV24-1,CATSGHPSNQPQHF,TGTGCCACCAGTGGACACCCTAGCAATCAGCCCCAGCATTTT
-,TRBJ1-2,TRBD1,16,TRBV25-1,CASSDPGQGNLAGYTF,TGTGCCAGCAGTGATCCGGGACAGGGGAATTTGGCAGGCTACACCTTC
few,TRBJ1-2,TRBD1,15,TRBV6-5,CASRFRDRANYGYTF,TGTGCCAGCAGGTTCCGGGACAGAGCTAACTATGGCTACACCTTC
-,TRBJ2-1,TRBD2,16,TRBV24-1,CATSGTRTRALDEQFF,TGTGCCACCAGTGGCACGAGGACTAGGGCCCTTGATGAGCAGTTCTTC
-,TRBJ1-2,-,15,TRBV29-1,CSVAKSISLPVGYTF,TGCAGCGTTGCCAAGTCGATTTCCCTGCCGGTGGGCTACACCTTC
-,TRBJ1-4,TRBD1,13,TRBV24-1,CATRQGWNEKLFF,TGTGCCACCCGACAGGGGTGGAATGAAAAACTGTTTTTT
-,TRBJ2-1,TRBD2,17,TRBV5-4,CASSPARGRAKDNEQFF,TGTGCCAGCAGCCCGGCTCGCGGGAGGGCCAAAGACAATGAGCAGTTCTTC
-,TRBJ1-2,TRBD1,12,TRBV29-1,CSVEDVGGGYTF,TGCAGCGTTGAAGATGTAGGGGGCGGCTACACCTTC
few,TRBJ2-2,TRBD1,15,TRBV5-8,CASSQGTGTSGELFF,TGTGCCAGCAGCCAAGGGACAGGAACTAGCGGGGAGCTGTTTTTT
-,TRBJ2-1,TRBD1,17,TRBV7-6,CASSLVPGQTSYNEQFF,TGTGCCAGCAGCTTAGTACCGGGACAGACCTCCTACAATGAGCAGTTCTTC
-,TRBJ2-1,TRBD2,19,TRBV4-3,CASSQDLTSGGAGYYEQFF,TGCGCCAGCAGCCAAGATCTGACTAGCGGGGGGGCCGGTTACTATGAGCAGTTCTTC
-,TRBJ1-1,TRBD1,15,TRBV5-4,CASSYEQGIGTEAFF,TGTGCCAGCAGCTACGAACAGGGGATTGGTACTGAAGCTTTCTTT
-,TRBJ1-3,-,16,TRBV18,CASSPPSGGFGNTIYF,TGTGCCAGCTCACCACCCTCGGGGGGCTTTGGAAACACCATATATTTT
-,TRBJ1-2,-,15,TRBV27,CASSPRTDSPYGYTF,TGTGCCAGCAGTCCAAGAACCGACAGCCCCTATGGCTACACCTTC